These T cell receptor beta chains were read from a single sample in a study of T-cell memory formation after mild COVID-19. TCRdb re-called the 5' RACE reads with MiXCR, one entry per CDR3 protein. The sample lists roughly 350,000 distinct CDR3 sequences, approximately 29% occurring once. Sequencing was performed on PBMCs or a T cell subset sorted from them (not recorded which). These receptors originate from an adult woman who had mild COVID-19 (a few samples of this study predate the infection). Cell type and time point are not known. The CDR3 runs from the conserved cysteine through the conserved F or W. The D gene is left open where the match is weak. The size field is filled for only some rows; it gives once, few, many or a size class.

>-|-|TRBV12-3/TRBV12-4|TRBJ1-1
CASSLEVWTGTSEAFF
TGTGCCAGCAGTTTAGAAGTCTGGACCGGAACCTCCGAAGCTTTCTTT
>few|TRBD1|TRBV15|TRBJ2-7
CATSLGTGYSYEQYF
TGTGCCACCAGCCTCGGGACAGGGTATTCCTACGAGCAGTACTTC
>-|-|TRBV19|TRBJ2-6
CASSRGAAWGANVLTF
TGTGCCAGTAGTCGAGGGGCAGCGTGGGGGGCCAACGTCCTGACTTTC
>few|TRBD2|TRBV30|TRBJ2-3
CAWSVGLAGHGDTQYF
TGTGCCTGGAGTGTAGGACTAGCGGGTCATGGAGATACGCAGTATTTT
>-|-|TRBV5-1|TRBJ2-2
CASEHTGELFF
TGCGCCAGCGAGCATACCGGGGAGCTGTTTTTT
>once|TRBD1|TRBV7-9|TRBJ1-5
CASSFGTERRSADQPQHF
TGTGCCAGCAGCTTCGGGACAGAGAGACGAAGCGCGGACCAGCCCCAGCATTTT
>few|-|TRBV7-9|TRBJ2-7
CASSPNRQSSYEQYF
TGTGCCAGCAGCCCCAATCGACAGAGCTCCTACGAGCAGTACTTC
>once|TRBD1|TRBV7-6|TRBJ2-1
CASSPRGQNEQFF
TGTGCCAGCAGCCCCAGGGGGCAGAATGAGCAGTTCTTC
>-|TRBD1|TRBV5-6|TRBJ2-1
CASSLEGGGTGFENEQFF
TGTGCCAGCAGCTTGGAGGGTGGAGGGACAGGGTTTGAAAATGAGCAGTTCTTC
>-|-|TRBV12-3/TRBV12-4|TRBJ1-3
CASSTPVGASSGNTIYF
TGTGCCAGCAGTACTCCCGTGGGGGCCAGCTCTGGAAACACCATATATTTT
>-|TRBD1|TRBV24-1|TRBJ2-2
CATSGLQGANTGELFF
TGTGCCACCAGTGGGTTGCAGGGGGCGAACACCGGGGAGCTGTTTTTT
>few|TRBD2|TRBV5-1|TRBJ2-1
CASSSTSGTGTEQFF
TGCGCCAGCAGCAGTACTAGCGGGACTGGGACTGAGCAGTTCTTC
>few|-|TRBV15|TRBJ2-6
CATSRDLRGGANVLTF
TGTGCCACCAGCAGAGATCTGAGGGGAGGGGCCAACGTCCTGACTTTC
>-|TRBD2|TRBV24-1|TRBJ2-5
CATSDLSQAGGETQYF
TGTGCCACCAGTGATTTGTCCCAGGCGGGGGGAGAGACCCAGTACTTC
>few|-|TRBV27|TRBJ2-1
CASSLSPRTNLDEQFF
TGTGCCAGCAGTTTATCCCCCCGAACCAATTTAGATGAGCAGTTCTTC
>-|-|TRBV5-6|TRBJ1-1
CASSDLTGNTEAFF
TGTGCCAGCAGCGACCTGACGGGGAACACTGAAGCTTTCTTT
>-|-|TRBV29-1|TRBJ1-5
CSVGGGGGNQPQHF
TGCAGCGTTGGGGGGGGTGGGGGCAATCAGCCCCAGCATTTT
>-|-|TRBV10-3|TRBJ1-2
CAISESAGGPYGYTF
TGTGCCATCAGTGAGTCTGCAGGTGGCCCCTATGGCTACACCTTC
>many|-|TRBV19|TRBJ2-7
CASTPSGSFYEQYF
TGTGCCAGTACCCCATCGGGCAGCTTCTACGAGCAGTACTTC
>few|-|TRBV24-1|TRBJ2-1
CATSDLRGGAGNEQFF
TGTGCCACCAGTGATTTGCGTGGGGGGGCCGGCAATGAGCAGTTCTTC
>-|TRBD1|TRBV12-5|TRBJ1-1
CASGLVRVAGGVEAFF
TGTGCTAGTGGTTTGGTCAGAGTGGCAGGGGGCGTTGAAGCTTTCTTT
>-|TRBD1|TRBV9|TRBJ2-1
CASSVEQGMYNEQFF
TGTGCCAGCAGCGTAGAACAGGGGATGTACAATGAGCAGTTCTTC
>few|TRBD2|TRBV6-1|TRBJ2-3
CASLILAGVGDTQYF
TGTGCCAGCCTCATACTAGCGGGGGTAGGAGATACGCAGTATTTT
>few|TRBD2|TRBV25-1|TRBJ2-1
CASSISGGGSYNEQFF
TGTGCCAGCAGTATATCCGGCGGGGGCTCCTACAATGAGCAGTTCTTC
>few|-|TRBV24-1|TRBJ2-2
CATSATGYTGELFF
TGTGCCACCAGTGCGACAGGATACACCGGGGAGCTGTTTTTT
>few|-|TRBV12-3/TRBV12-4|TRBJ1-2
CASSLELDSIGGYTF
TGTGCCAGCAGTTTAGAACTTGACAGTATCGGTGGCTACACCTTC
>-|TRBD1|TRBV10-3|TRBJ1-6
CAISPGTEFNSPLHF
TGTGCCATCAGTCCCGGGACAGAATTTAATTCACCCCTCCACTTT
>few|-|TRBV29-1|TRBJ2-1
CSVDGADIRNEQFF
TGCAGCGTAGACGGAGCGGACATACGGAATGAGCAGTTCTTC
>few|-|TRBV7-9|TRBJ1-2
CASSLGQEPLDGYTF
TGTGCCAGCAGCTTAGGACAGGAACCTCTCGATGGCTACACCTTC
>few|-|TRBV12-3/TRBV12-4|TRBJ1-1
CASTLGLAGTEAFF
TGTGCCAGCACCCTTGGGTTGGCCGGCACTGAAGCTTTCTTT
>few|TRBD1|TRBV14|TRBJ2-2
CASSYRGWNTGELFF
TGTGCCAGCAGCTACAGGGGCTGGAACACCGGGGAGCTGTTTTTT
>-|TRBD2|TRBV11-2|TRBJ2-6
CASGGTSGSGGANVLTF
TGTGCCAGCGGCGGGACTAGCGGGTCGGGTGGGGCCAACGTCCTGACTTTC
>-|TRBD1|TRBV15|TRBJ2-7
CATSSVPGQVHYEQYF
TGTGCCACCAGCAGTGTTCCGGGACAGGTTCACTACGAGCAGTACTTC
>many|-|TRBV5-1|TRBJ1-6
CASSFTQTGGSNNSPLHF
TGCGCCAGCAGCTTTACTCAGACGGGGGGGTCTAATAATTCACCCCTCCACTTT
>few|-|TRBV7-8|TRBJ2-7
CASSLNRVGTYEQYF
TGTGCCAGCAGCTTAAACAGGGTAGGAACCTACGAGCAGTACTTC
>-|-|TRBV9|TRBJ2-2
CASSVVYPPGELFF
TGTGCCAGCAGCGTAGTATATCCGCCCGGGGAGCTGTTTTTT
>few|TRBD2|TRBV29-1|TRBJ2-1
CSAGRLAGDEQFF
TGCAGCGCCGGAAGGCTAGCGGGAGATGAGCAGTTCTTC
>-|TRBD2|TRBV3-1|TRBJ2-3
CASSQEELAGSMVGTQYF
TGTGCCAGCAGCCAAGAAGAACTAGCGGGGAGTATGGTCGGTACGCAGTATTTT
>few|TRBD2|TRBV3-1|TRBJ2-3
CASSRGLAGVGTDTQYF
TGTGCCAGCAGCAGGGGACTAGCGGGGGTGGGCACAGATACGCAGTATTTT
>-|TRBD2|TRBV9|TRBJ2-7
CASSVASGGGEQYF
TGTGCCAGCAGCGTAGCTAGCGGGGGCGGAGAGCAGTACTTC
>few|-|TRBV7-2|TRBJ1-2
CASSPVAGNYGYTF
TGTGCCAGCAGCCCGGTGGCGGGGAACTATGGCTACACCTTC
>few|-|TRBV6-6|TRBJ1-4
CASSYQGSNEKLFF
TGTGCCAGCAGTTATCAGGGTAGTAATGAAAAACTGTTTTTT
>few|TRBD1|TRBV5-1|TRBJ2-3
CASSSRQGSRYF
TGCGCCAGCAGCTCCCGACAGGGGTCCAGGTATTTT